This TCR beta chain was obtained from a study of shared clonotypes between healthy human individuals. The overall study: Per-donor plates numbered three CD4 naive, three CD4 memory, two CD8 naive and one CD8 memory.

The study, taken as a whole, reports: Roughly 5% of naive CD4 clonotypes were shared across four donors.

As concerns this clone: Its antigen is not identified. This specimen includes other DNA sequences encoding the same CDR3.

Assay execution took place at the deep level. Clones were sequenced by immunoSEQ multiplex PCR, and TCRdb holds only the in-frame ones, with some missing. The table has some 660,000 clones, around three quarters seen once. CDR1 and CDR2 from the germline V gene are SGHRS and YFSETQ. The CDR3 contains 12 residues. V was trimmed by 4 bases and J by 6 bases, leaving 7 bases between them. CD4+ cells yielded CD45RA+ naive and CD45RA-negative memory subsets. This sequence joins TRBV5-1 and TRBJ2-2; D unresolved. What was sequenced was memory CD4+ T cells sorted from blood. Subset indicated: CD45RA-negative fraction. This TCR derives from a woman in her thirties in good health. CDR3 nucleotide sequence: TGCGCCAGCAGCCTCCAAGCCGGGGAGCTGTTTTTT. This translates into CASSLQAGELFF.